The T cell receptor beta chain under discussion was sequenced for a study of early T cells in non-severe SARS-CoV-2 infection. TCRdb re-called the 5' RACE reads through MiXCR, storing one row per CDR3 protein. The profile shows approximately 75,000 distinct CDR3 sequences, about 4.6% of them singletons. The CDR3 sequence is 16 residues long. V dropped 1 base and J dropped 1; count of bases not matched to a gene: 0. Germline CDR1 LGHNA, CDR2 YSLEER. The J gene is TRBJ2-3, the V gene TRBV4-3, with TRBD2 identical over 12 bases. The receptor's source is an adult who was a healthcare worker with PCR-confirmed SARS-CoV-2 infection or an uninfected control (not recorded which). The donor label of this sample is uncertain. Specimen: whole blood, collected at baseline. CDR3: CASSQGLAGGTDTQYF. In DNA form, the CDR3 reads TGCGCCAGCAGCCAAGGACTAGCGGGGGGCACAGATACGCAGTATTTT.